This T cell receptor beta chain was captured in a study of technical replicates of blood from a few donors. The germline V gene has CDR1 SGDLS and CDR2 YYNGEE. V was shortened by 0 bases and J by 3 bases, with 12 bases between the two germline ends. The CDR3 length is 15 residues. Here immunoSEQ multiplex PCR was the method, and the copy in TCRdb shows in-frame clones only, minus some. The repertoire includes 75,000 to 100,000 clones, about 94% of them detected once, and roughly 0.24% sits in the top ten. The J gene is TRBJ1-1, the V gene TRBV9; tentative D call: TRBD1 (6 bases). The sample comprised T cells isolated from PBMCs. The source of this sequence is a human donor in good health. In DNA form, the CDR3 reads TGTGCCAGCAGCGTAGATACAGGGCTGGACACTGAAGCTTTCTTT. It translates to CASSVDTGLDTEAFF.